Here is one TCR beta chain with its context. Its antigen specificity is not known. The sample holds no much larger clone one base away, and base qualities are not on file. The sample comes from a study of blood T cell repertoires in COVID-19 (dated by TCRdb to 2020 to 2022). About the full investigation: Samples covering the acute and convalescent phases of COVID-19 were provided by collaborators in the United States, Italy and Spain. Where available, HLA class I and class II types were obtained from metadata supplied by the sample provider rather than from assay-based typing. A freely available public database, intended as a resource for researchers studying the immune response to SARS-CoV-2, is where the repertoires were released. The material from the prospective study consisted of cDNA or gDNA derived from T cells, B-cell-depleted T cells, or PBMCs. The dataset comprised deeply sampled blood TCRbeta repertoires from subjects exposed to, actively infected with, or recovered from COVID-19. Samples were obtained from the ongoing ImmuneRACE study (first 160 participants) and from over 1,000 subjects provided by 6 global collaborators. Sample metadata almost always included a de-identified subject ID, COVID-19 status, age in years and sex. What the work shows at the level of the full study, not this receptor alone: Clinical and demographic metadata were provided uncurated, with the amount varying by source and participant.

In the germline V gene, CDR1 corresponds to SGHRS and CDR2 to YFSETQ. Taken from cysteine to phenylalanine, the CDR3 has 18 residues. Left in the record is the CDR3 DNA by itself, 54 bases read in frame from the first base. Trimmed from V: 3 bases; trimmed from J: 8 bases; junction bases lacking a gene match: 17. A second Seattle source provided samples from volunteer blood donors who had recovered from COVID-19. The collaborating institutions used their own protocols to collect whole blood in K2EDTA tubes. Collaborator samples were shipped for TCRbeta analysis as frozen whole blood, isolated PBMCs, or DNA extracted from either sample type. TCRbeta CDR3 regions were amplified from genomic DNA using the immunoSEQ Assay, a bias-controlled multiplex PCR. On the study's bioinformatics: Nucleated cell counts per sample were estimated from amplification of reference gene primers within the assay. Sequence reads were collapsed and filtered to measure the absolute abundance of every unique TCRbeta CDR3 rearrangement. For each sample, productive Simpson clonality was calculated as the square root of Simpson's diversity index over productive rearrangements. TCRdb holds this immuneACCESS table with in-frame rearrangements only. Some clones are missing; in checked studies, unresolved V genes explain under half, and the rest has no known cause. From that table come the V and J calls and clone size; the DNA was used to work out D and trimming. The sample table holds approximately 200,000 clones, of which approximately 90% were seen once. 5.5% to 8% of the sample is taken by the ten largest.

Sequencing used peripheral blood. This chain joins TRBV5-1 to TRBJ2-1, with 10 bases matching TRBD2. This receptor was taken from a man between 60 and 75 years old who had recovered from COVID-19. Read as DNA, the sequence is TGCGCCAGCAGCTACCGCGGTAGCGGGAGGCCTATTGCCGATGAGCAGTTCTTC. Translated, it reads CASSYRGSGRPIADEQFF. Supplemented by the reference TRBV5-1 and TRBJ2-1 proteins around the CDR3, the complete variable domain is KAGVTQTPRYLIKTRGQQVTLSCSPISGHRSVSWYQQTPGQGLQFLFEYFSETQRNKGNFPGRFSGRQFSNSRSEMNVSTLELGDSALYLCASSYRGSGRPIADEQFFGPGTRLTVL.